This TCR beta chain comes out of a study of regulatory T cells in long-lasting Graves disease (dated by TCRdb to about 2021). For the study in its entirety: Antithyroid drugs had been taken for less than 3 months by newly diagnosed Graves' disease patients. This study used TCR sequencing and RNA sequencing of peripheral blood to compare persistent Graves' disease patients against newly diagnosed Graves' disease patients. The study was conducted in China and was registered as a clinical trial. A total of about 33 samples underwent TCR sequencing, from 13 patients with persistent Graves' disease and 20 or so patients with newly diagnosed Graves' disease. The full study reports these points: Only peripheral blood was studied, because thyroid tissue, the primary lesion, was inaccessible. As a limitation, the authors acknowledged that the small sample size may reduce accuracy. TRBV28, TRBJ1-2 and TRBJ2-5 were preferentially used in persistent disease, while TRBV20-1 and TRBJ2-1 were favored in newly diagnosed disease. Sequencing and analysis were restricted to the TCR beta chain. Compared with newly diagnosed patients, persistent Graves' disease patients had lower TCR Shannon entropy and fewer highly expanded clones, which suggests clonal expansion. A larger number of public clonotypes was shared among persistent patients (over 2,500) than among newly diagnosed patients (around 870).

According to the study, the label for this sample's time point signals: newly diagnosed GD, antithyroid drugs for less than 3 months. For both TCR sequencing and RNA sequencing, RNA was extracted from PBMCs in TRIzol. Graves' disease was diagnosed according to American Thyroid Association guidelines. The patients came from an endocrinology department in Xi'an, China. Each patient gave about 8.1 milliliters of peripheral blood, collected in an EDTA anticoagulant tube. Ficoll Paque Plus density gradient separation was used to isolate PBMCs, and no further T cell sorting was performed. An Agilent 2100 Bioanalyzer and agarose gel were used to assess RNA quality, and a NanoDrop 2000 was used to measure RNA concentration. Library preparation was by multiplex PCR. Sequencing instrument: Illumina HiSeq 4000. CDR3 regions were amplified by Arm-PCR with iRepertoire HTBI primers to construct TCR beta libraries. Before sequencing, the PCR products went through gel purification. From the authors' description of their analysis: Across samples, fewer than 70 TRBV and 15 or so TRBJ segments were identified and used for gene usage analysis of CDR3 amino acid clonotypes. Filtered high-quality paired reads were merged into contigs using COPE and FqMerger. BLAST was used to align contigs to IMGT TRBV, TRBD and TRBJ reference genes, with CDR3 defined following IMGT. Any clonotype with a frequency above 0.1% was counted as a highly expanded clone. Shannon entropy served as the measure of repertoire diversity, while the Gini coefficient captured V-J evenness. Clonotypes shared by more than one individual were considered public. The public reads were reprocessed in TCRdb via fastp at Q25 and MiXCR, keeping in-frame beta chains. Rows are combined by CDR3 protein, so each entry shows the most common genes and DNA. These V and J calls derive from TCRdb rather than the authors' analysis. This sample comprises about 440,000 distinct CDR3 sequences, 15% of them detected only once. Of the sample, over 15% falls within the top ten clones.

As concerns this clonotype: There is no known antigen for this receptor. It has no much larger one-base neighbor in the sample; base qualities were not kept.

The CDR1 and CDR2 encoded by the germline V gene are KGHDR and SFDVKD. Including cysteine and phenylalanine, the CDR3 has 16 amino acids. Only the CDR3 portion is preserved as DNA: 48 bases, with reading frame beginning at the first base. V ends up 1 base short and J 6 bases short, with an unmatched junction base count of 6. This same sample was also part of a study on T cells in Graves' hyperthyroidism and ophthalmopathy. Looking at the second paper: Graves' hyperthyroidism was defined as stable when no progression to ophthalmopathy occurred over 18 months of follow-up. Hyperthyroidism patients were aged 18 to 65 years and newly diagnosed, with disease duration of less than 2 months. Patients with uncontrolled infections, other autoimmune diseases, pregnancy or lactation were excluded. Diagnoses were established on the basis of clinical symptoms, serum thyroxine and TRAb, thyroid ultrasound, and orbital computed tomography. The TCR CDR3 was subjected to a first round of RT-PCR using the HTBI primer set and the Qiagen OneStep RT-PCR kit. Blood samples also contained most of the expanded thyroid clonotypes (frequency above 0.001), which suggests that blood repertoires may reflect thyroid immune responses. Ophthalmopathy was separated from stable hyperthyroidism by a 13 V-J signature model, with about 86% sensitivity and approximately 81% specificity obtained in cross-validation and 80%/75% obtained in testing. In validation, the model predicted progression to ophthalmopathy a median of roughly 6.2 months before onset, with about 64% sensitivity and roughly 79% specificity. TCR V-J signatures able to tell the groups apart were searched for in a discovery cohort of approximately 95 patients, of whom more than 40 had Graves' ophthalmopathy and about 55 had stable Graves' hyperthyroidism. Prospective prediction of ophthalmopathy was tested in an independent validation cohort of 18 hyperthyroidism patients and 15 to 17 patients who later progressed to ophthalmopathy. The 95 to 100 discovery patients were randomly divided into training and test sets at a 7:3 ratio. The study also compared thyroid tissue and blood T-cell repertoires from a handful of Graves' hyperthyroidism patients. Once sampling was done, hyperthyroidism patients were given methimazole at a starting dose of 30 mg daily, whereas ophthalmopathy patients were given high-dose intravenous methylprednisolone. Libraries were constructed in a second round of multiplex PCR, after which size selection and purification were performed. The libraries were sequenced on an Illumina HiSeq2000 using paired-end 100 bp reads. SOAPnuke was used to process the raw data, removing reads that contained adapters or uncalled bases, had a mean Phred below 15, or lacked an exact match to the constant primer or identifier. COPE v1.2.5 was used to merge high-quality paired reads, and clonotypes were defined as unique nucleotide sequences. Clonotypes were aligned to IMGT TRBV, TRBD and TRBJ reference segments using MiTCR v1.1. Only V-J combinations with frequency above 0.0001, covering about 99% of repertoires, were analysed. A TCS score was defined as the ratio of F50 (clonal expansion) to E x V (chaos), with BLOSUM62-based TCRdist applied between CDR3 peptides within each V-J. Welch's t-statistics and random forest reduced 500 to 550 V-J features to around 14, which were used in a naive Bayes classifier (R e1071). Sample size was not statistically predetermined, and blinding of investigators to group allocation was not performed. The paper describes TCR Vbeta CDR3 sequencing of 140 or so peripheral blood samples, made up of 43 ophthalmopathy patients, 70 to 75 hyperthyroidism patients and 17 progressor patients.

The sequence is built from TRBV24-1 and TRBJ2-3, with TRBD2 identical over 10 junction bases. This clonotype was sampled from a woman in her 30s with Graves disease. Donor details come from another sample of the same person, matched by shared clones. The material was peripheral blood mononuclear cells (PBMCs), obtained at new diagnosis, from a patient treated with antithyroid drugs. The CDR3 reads CATSDFLAGDPDTQYF. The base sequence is TGTGCCACCAGTGATTTTCTAGCGGGAGACCCCGATACGCAGTATTTT.